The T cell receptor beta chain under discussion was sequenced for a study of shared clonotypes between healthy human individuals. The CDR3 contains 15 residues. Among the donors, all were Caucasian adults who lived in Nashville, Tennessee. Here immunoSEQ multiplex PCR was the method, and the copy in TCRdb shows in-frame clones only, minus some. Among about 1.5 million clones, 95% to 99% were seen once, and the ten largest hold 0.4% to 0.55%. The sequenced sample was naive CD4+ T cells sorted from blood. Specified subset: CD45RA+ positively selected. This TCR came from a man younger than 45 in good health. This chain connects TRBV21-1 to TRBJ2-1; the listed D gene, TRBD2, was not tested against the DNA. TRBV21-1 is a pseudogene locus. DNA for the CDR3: TGTGCCAGCGGCCCGGGACTAGTCGGCTACAATGAGCAGTTCTTC. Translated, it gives CASGPGLVGYNEQFF.